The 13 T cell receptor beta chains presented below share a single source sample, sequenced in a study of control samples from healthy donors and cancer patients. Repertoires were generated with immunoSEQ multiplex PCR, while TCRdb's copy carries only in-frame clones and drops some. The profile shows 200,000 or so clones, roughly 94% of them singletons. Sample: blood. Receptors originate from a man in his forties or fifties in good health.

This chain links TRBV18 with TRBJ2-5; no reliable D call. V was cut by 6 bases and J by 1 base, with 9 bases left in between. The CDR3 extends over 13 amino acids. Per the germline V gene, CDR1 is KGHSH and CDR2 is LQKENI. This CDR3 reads CASSENLQETQYF. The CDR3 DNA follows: TGTGCCAGCTCCGAGAATCTCCAAGAGACCCAGTACTTC. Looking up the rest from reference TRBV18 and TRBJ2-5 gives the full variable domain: NAGVMQNPRHLVRRRGQEARLRCSPMKGHSHVYWYRQLPEEGLKFMVYLQKENIIDESGMPKERFSAEFPKEGPSILRIQQVVRGDSAAYFCASSENLQETQYFGPGTRLLVL.

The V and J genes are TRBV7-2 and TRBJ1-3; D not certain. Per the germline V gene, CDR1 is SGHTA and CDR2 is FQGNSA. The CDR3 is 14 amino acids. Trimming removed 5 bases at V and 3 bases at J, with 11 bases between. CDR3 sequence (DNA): TGTGCCAGCAGCCGCCAGCCCATTGGAAACACCATATATTTT. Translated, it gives CASSRQPIGNTIYF.

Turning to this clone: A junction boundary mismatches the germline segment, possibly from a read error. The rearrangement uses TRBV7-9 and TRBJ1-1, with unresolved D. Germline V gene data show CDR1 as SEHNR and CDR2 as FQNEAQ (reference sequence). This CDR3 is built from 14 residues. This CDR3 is CASSAPGGNAEAFF. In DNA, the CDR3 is TGTGCCAGCAGCGCCCCGGGAGGGAACGCTGAAGCTTTCTTT.

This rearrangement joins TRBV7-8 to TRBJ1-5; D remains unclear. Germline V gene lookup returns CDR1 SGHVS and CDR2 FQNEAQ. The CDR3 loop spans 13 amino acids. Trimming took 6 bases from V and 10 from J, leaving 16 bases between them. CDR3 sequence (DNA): TGTGCCAGCAGTAAGGGAGAGAGGTTTCCCCAGCATTTT. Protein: CASSKGERFPQHF.

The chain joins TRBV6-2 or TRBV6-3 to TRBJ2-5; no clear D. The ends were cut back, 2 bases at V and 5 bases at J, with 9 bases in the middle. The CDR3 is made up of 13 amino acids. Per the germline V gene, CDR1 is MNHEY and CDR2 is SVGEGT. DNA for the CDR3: TGTGCCAGCAGTTACGGCGAAAAGGAGACCCAGTACTTC. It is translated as CASSYGEKETQYF.

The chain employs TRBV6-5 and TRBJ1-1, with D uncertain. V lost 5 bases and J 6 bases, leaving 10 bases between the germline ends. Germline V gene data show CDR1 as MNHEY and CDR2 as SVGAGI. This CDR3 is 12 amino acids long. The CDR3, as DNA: TGTGCCAGCAGTCGACCGGGCGCTGAAGCTTTCTTT. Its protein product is CASSRPGAEAFF.

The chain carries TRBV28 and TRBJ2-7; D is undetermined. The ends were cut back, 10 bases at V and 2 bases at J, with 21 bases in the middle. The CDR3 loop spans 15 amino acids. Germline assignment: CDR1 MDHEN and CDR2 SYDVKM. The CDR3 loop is CATTSNSETPYEQYV. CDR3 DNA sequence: TGTGCCACCACCAGCAATTCGGAAACTCCCTACGAGCAGTACGTC.

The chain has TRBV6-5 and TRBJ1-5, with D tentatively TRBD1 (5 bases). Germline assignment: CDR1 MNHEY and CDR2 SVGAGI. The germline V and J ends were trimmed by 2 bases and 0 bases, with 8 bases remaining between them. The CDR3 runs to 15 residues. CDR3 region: CASSYGGNSNQPQHF. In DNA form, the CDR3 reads TGTGCCAGCAGTTACGGGGGGAATAGCAATCAGCCCCAGCATTTT.

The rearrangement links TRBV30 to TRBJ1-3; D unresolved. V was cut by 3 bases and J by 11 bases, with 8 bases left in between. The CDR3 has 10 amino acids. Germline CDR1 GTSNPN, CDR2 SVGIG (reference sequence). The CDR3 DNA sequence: TGTGCCTGGAGACAAGGAGCCATATATTTT. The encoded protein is CAWRQGAIYF.

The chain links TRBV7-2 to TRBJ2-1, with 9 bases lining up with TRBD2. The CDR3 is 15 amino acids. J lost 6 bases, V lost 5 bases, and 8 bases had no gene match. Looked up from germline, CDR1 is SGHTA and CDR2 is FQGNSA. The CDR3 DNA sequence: TGTGCCAGCAGCCTCCTTAGCGGGGGCCTCAATGAGCAGTTCTTC. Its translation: CASSLLSGGLNEQFF.

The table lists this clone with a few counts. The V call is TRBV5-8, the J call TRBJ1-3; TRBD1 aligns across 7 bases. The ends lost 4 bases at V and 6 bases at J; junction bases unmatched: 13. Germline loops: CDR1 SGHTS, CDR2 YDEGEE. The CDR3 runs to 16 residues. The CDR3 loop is CASSPNPGTDLNTIYF. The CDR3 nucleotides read TGTGCCAGCAGCCCGAATCCGGGGACAGATTTAAACACCATATATTTT. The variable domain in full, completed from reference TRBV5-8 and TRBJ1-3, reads EAGVTQSPTHLIKTRGQQATLRCSPISGHTSVYWYQQALGLGLQFLLWYDEGEERNRGNFPPRFSGRQFPNYSSELNVNALELEDSALYLCASSPNPGTDLNTIYFGEGSWLTVV.

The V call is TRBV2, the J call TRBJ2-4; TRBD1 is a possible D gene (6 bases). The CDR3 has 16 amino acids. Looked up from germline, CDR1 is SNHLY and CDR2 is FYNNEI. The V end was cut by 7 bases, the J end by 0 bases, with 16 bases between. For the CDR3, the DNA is TGTGCCAGCACACGAAGGACAGCGCTAGCCAAAAACATTCAGTACTTC. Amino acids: CASTRRTALAKNIQYF.

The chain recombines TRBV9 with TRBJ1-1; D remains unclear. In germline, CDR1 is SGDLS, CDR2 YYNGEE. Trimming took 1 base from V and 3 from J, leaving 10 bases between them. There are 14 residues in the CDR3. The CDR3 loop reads CASSVLSSDTEAFF. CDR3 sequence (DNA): TGTGCCAGCAGCGTACTCAGTTCGGACACTGAAGCTTTCTTT. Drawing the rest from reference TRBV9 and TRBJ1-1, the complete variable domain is DSGVTQTPKHLITATGQRVTLRCSPRSGDLSVYWYQQSLDQGLQFLIQYYNGEERAKGNILERFSAQQFPDLHSELNLSSLELGDSALYFCASSVLSSDTEAFFGQGTRLTVV.